What follows are 15 T cell receptor beta chains derived from one specimen sequenced in a study of blood T cells in healthy people across ages. Sample-barcoded 5' priming and a J-beta primer mix drove a second PCR of about 7 to 12 cycles. MiXCR, applied by TCRdb to the 5' RACE reads, yields one record per CDR3 protein. The sample shows around 1,000,000 distinct CDR3 sequences, around 27% of them seen only once. The sample was also reused in another study, on T cells of mothers and their children.

The sequencing input was blood. The source is a girl aged 2-10 years in good health.

This clonotype was recorded a few times. The chain carries TRBV21-1 and TRBJ2-3; the D segment call TRBD1 is taken from the table without a DNA check. TRBV21-1 constitutes a pseudogene. The CDR3 covers 15 residues. CDR3 residues: CASRGQVPRTDTQYF. Written as DNA, the CDR3 is TGTGCCAGCAGGGGACAGGTTCCCCGCACAGATACGCAGTATTTT.

The genes are TRBV7-9 and TRBJ2-1, with no clear D. Germline CDR1 and CDR2: SEHNR and FQNEAQ (reference sequence). V lost 2 bases and J 3 bases, leaving 11 bases between the germline ends. This CDR3 has 15 amino acids. As DNA, the CDR3 is TGTGCCAGCAGCTTATTGAATAGCTTCTACAATGAGCAGTTCTTC. It yields the protein CASSLLNSFYNEQFF.

At least ten counts were recorded for this clonotype. This chain uses TRBV12-3 or TRBV12-4 with TRBJ2-7; 10 bases are a match to TRBD2. Trimming took 4 bases from V and 0 from J; bases not matched to a gene: 0. The CDR3 extends over 14 amino acids. The CDR3 DNA sequence: TGTGCCAGCAGTTCTAGCGGGAGCTCCTACGAGCAGTACTTC. Its protein is CASSSSGSSYEQYF.

The chain joins TRBV29-1 to TRBJ2-1; possible D gene TRBD2, 5 bases. The CDR3 totals 14 residues. V lost 8 bases and J 4 bases, leaving 18 bases between the germline ends. CDR1 is SQVTM, CDR2 ANQGSEA, per germline. Written as DNA, the CDR3 is TGCAGCCACCCACAACCAGGACTTTACAATGAGCAGTTCTTC. This translates into CSHPQPGLYNEQFF.

The rearrangement joins TRBV28 to TRBJ2-5, with 8 bases matching TRBD2. Germline CDR1 reads MDHEN; CDR2 reads SYDVKM. The CDR3 loop spans 16 amino acids. The J segment lost 7 bases and the V segment lost 2 bases, leaving 12 bases of the junction unmatched. In DNA form, the CDR3 reads TGTGCCAGCAGTTTAACCAGAACGGGGGGGCGGGGGACCCAGTACTTC. Its protein is CASSLTRTGGRGTQYF.

The V call is TRBV28, the J call TRBJ1-5; D is unresolved. This CDR3 spans 14 amino acids. CDR1 MDHEN and CDR2 SYDVKM come from the germline V gene. V was shortened by 10 bases and J by 0 bases, with 13 bases between the two germline ends. The CDR3 nucleotides read TGTGCCACTTTTCCGGGAAGTAGCAATCAGCCCCAGCATTTT. Amino acids: CATFPGSSNQPQHF.

The chain is built from TRBV5-1 and TRBJ2-1; D is possibly TRBD2 (5 bases). Germline-derived CDR1 and CDR2 are SGHRS and YFSETQ. Trimming removed 6 bases from V and 0 bases from J, with 16 bases in between. This CDR3 region has 16 residues. The CDR3 DNA reads as TGCGCCAGCACCCTTAGAAGCGGAAGCTCCTACAATGAGCAGTTCTTC. Its translation is CASTLRSGSSYNEQFF.

This clonotype was seen a few times. This rearrangement joins TRBV12-3 or TRBV12-4 to TRBJ1-1; D not certain. V was shortened by 7 bases and J by 8 bases, with 14 bases between the two germline ends. CDR3 length equals 12 residues. CDR3 amino acids: CASNPRGIEAFF. The CDR3 nucleotides are TGTGCCAGCAACCCCCGTGGCATCGAAGCTTTCTTT.

The V gene is TRBV5-1, the J gene TRBJ2-1; unclear D gene. This CDR3 contains 12 residues. Germline assignment: CDR1 SGHRS and CDR2 YFSETQ. V was clipped by 0 bases and J by 15 bases, with 13 bases between them. This CDR3 reads CASSLVGLLSFF. In DNA, the CDR3 is TGCGCCAGCAGCTTGGTGGGCCTATTGTCGTTCTTC. Together with reference TRBV5-1 and TRBJ2-1, the CDR3 gives the full variable domain: KAGVTQTPRYLIKTRGQQVTLSCSPISGHRSVSWYQQTPGQGLQFLFEYFSETQRNKGNFPGRFSGRQFSNSRSEMNVSTLELGDSALYLCASSLVGLLSFFGPGTRLTVL.

The J gene is TRBJ2-5, the V gene TRBV7-9; 7 bases map to TRBD1. The CDR3 is 15 residues long. J gave up 1 base and V 3 bases, and 5 bases lay outside the gene matches. Germline values: CDR1 SEHNR, CDR2 FQNEAQ (reference sequence). CDR3 loop: CASSLGQIFQETQYF. Written as DNA, the CDR3 is TGTGCCAGCAGCTTGGGACAGATTTTCCAAGAGACCCAGTACTTC.

The J gene is TRBJ2-5, the V gene TRBV29-1; weak D call: TRBD1 (6 bases). In germline, CDR1 is SQVTM, CDR2 ANQGSEA. The CDR3 sequence is 12 residues long. V lost 7 bases and J 2 bases, leaving 11 bases between the germline ends. CDR3 nucleotides: TGCAGCGGTGGACAGTTACAAGAGACCCAGTACTTC. Its protein is CSGGQLQETQYF.

This chain uses TRBV7-9 with TRBJ1-6, with D uncertain. Germline CDR1 and CDR2: SEHNR and FQNEAQ (reference sequence). V lost 3 bases, J lost 12 bases, and 18 bases lay in between. The CDR3 has 15 residues. CDR3 amino acids: CASSFLSGSWGPLHF. CDR3 coding DNA: TGTGCCAGCAGCTTTCTTTCCGGGTCCTGGGGACCCCTCCACTTT.

V is TRBV28 and J is TRBJ2-5; TRBD1 matches 7 bases. The J call may be faulty, since TRBJ2-7 better matches the DNA end. CDR1 is MDHEN, CDR2 SYDVKM, per germline. The CDR3 is 13 residues long. The CDR3 reads CASSLSGQLEQYF. CDR3 DNA sequence: TGTGCCAGCAGTTTATCGGGACAGCTCGAGCAGTACTTC.

This clonotype showed up many times. V gene TRBV28 combines with J gene TRBJ2-4, with 7 bases matching TRBD2. Per the germline V gene, CDR1 is MDHEN and CDR2 is SYDVKM. V trimming: 6 bases; J trimming: 0 bases; junction bases outside the gene matches: 11. There are 17 residues in the CDR3. CDR3 residues: CASRRLAASLAKNIQYF. Written as DNA, the CDR3 is TGTGCCAGCAGAAGGCTAGCGGCTAGTCTAGCCAAAAACATTCAGTACTTC.

CDR3 amino acids: CASSFFGGTGSYEQYF. The CDR3 DNA reads TGTGCCAGCAGCTTTTTTGGCGGGACAGGGTCCTACGAGCAGTACTTC. This chain links TRBV7-9 with TRBJ2-7; 9 bases fit TRBD1. The V gene's germline CDR1 is SEHNR and CDR2 FQNEAQ (reference sequence). This CDR3 contains 16 residues. The trim removed 3 bases at V and 1 base at J, leaving 7 bases unmatched.